The TCR beta chain under discussion was sequenced for a study of shared clonotypes between healthy human individuals. This CDR3 has 17 residues. Germline V gene data show CDR1 as MGHRA and CDR2 as YSYEKL. V lost 4 bases to trimming and J lost 9 bases; unmatched junction nucleotides: 12. The sorted-subset replicate PCRs were given about 200 ng DNA, which is some 29,000 T cell genomes. Method: immunoSEQ multiplex PCR; TCRdb's copy keeps in-frame clones and lacks some. The table includes approximately 500,000 clones, 95% to 97% detected once. This clonotype originated in a woman under 40 in good health. The chain couples TRBV4-1 to TRBJ2-1; 13 bases align to TRBD2. Sequencing was carried out using naive CD4+ T cells sorted from blood. Stated subset: CD45RA+ positively selected. CDR3 region: CASSPLPGLAGVVEQFF. The DNA of the CDR3 is TGCGCCAGCAGCCCACTCCCTGGACTAGCGGGGGTGGTTGAGCAGTTCTTC.